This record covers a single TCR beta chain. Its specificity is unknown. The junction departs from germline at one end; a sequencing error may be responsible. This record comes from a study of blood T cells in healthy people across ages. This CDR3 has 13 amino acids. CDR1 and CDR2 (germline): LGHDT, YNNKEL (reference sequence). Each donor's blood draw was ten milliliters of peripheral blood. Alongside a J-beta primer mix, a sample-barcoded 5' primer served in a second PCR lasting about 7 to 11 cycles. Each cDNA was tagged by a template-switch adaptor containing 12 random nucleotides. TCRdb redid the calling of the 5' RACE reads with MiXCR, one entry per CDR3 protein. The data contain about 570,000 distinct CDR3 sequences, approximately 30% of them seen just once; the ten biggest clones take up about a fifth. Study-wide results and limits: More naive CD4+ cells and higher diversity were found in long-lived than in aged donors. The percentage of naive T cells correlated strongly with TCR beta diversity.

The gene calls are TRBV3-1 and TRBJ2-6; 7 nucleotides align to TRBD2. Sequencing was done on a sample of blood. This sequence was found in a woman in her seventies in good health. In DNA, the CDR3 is TGTGCCAGCAGCCAAAGCCCGCAGATGGGGGGGTCTTTC. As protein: CASSQSPQMGGSF.